The rows below give T cell receptor beta chains drawn from one sample of a study of blood T cell repertoires in COVID-19. TCRdb's table, derived via immunoSEQ multiplex PCR, lists solely in-frame clones and lacks some. The sample includes 150,000 to 160,000 clones, about 85% of them seen just once. The sample was peripheral blood. The receptors were gathered from a man aged 55 to 69 with COVID-19, enrolled during active disease. The CDR3 runs from the conserved cysteine through the conserved F or W. The order of the fields is V gene, clone size, D gene, J gene, CDR3 DNA, CDR3 protein. The D gene is left open where the match is weak. Size tells how often a clone was seen (once, few, many) or the class of an expanded clone, and some rows leave it out.

>TRBV9|once|-|TRBJ1-2
TGTGCCAGCAGCGTCGGACACCTGGACTATGGCTACACCTTC
CASSVGHLDYGYTF
>TRBV14|-|-|TRBJ1-2
TGTGCCAGCAGCCAGGAACAGGGTTTCGACTATGGCTACACCTTC
CASSQEQGFDYGYTF
>TRBV29-1|-|-|TRBJ2-5
TGCAGCGTTGAAGGGACAGCCCAAGAGACCCAGTACTTC
CSVEGTAQETQYF
>TRBV19|-|-|TRBJ2-7
TGTGCCAGTAGTTCAGGAGGAGTCGGCTACGAGCAGTACTTC
CASSSGGVGYEQYF
>TRBV29-1|-|-|TRBJ1-1
TGCAGCGTACAAAACCCGGGGTGGACTGAAGCTTTCTTT
CSVQNPGWTEAFF
>TRBV27|few|TRBD1|TRBJ2-3
TGTGCCAGCAAAAATCGACAGGGTCAGGGTACAGATACGCAGTATTTT
CASKNRQGQGTDTQYF
>TRBV29-1|-|TRBD2|TRBJ2-2
TGCAGCGCAAGCGGGAGCGCAACCGGGGAGCTGTTTTTT
CSASGSATGELFF
>TRBV5-1|-|TRBD1|TRBJ2-1
TGCGCCAGCAGTCACGGACAGGGGGCCTACAATGAGCAGTTCTTC
CASSHGQGAYNEQFF
>TRBV29-1|-|-|TRBJ2-5
TGCAGCGTCACTGGACAGAGGCAAGAGACCCAGTACTTC
CSVTGQRQETQYF
>TRBV5-1|-|-|TRBJ2-1
TGCGCCAGCAGCCTCCAGGGGTTGAGCTCCTACAATGAGCAGTTCTTC
CASSLQGLSSYNEQFF
>TRBV6-1|-|-|TRBJ1-1
TGTGCCAGCAGTGAAGAAAACAGGGCATGGGCTGAAGCTTTCTTT
CASSEENRAWAEAFF
>TRBV30|-|-|TRBJ1-4
TGTGCCTTGGCAGGGGTTCGTGAAAAACTGTTTTTT
CALAGVREKLFF
>TRBV7-3|-|-|TRBJ2-2
TGTGCCAGCAGCTTGGTCCAAAGAGGCGCTGGCGGGGAGCTGTTTTTT
CASSLVQRGAGGELFF
>TRBV27|-|TRBD1|TRBJ1-6
TGTGCCAGCAGAACAGGGGAGAATTCACCCCTCCACTTT
CASRTGENSPLHF
>TRBV10-3|-|-|TRBJ1-5
TGTGCCATCAGTGAGTCCGGTGCGGGGTTGAGCAATCAGCCCCAGCATTTT
CAISESGAGLSNQPQHF
>TRBV2|-|-|TRBJ1-6
TGTGCCAGCAGTGGGGCGGGAAACTATAATTCACCCCTCCACTTT
CASSGAGNYNSPLHF
>TRBV4-2|few|TRBD2|TRBJ2-7
TGTGCCAGCAGCGGGAAACTAGCGAGGAGCTCCTACGAGCAGTACTTC
CASSGKLARSSYEQYF
>TRBV7-2|-|TRBD2|TRBJ2-5
TGTGCCAGCAGCTTATTAGCGGGGGGCTTCCAAGAGACCCAGTACTTC
CASSLLAGGFQETQYF
>TRBV18|-|TRBD1|TRBJ2-1
TGTGCCAGCTCACCGGGACAGGGGTACACCAATGAGCAGTTCTTC
CASSPGQGYTNEQFF
>TRBV4-2|-|-|TRBJ2-1
TGTGCCAGCAGCCGGGAGTTAGGGCCGGCGGGGACCAATGAGCAGTTCTTC
CASSRELGPAGTNEQFF
>TRBV7-2|-|TRBD1|TRBJ1-1
TGTGCCAGCAGCTTAGGACCACCGGGACAGGAGGGTGAAGCTTTCTTT
CASSLGPPGQEGEAFF
>TRBV4-3|-|-|TRBJ2-3
TGCGCCAGCAGCGTAACTAACGTGGGGGGGACAGGATTGAGGGCAGATACGCAGTATTTT
CASSVTNVGGTGLRADTQYF
>TRBV9|few|TRBD2|TRBJ2-3
TGTGCCAGCAGCGTCGGACTAGCGGGACTCACAGATACGCAGTATTTT
CASSVGLAGLTDTQYF
>TRBV12-3/TRBV12-4|-|-|TRBJ1-2
TGTGCCAGCAGTTTATCGGGAGCCTATGGCTACACCTTC
CASSLSGAYGYTF
>TRBV11-2|-|TRBD2|TRBJ2-5
TGTGCCAGCAGCTTAACTAGCGGGGGTTGGGAGACCCAGTACTTC
CASSLTSGGWETQYF
>TRBV19|-|TRBD1|TRBJ2-2
TGTGCCAGCGGACAGGCCCCCGGGGAGCTGTTTTTT
CASGQAPGELFF
>TRBV29-1|-|TRBD2|TRBJ2-1
TGCAGCGTTGGGTCATCTGGACTAGCAGGGTTCTGGAATGAGCAGTTCTTC
CSVGSSGLAGFWNEQFF
>TRBV6-1|-|-|TRBJ1-5
TGTGCCAGCAGTGAAGCTCGGACAGCGAATCAGCCCCAGCATTTT
CASSEARTANQPQHF
>TRBV11-2|-|-|TRBJ1-6
TGTGCCAGCAGCTTAGGAGGTTCAGGGAATTCACCCCTCCACTTT
CASSLGGSGNSPLHF
>TRBV7-8|-|-|TRBJ1-2
TGTGCCAGCAGCCCCTCTAGGTATGGCTACACCTTC
CASSPSRYGYTF
>TRBV14|-|-|TRBJ2-7
TGTGCCAGCAGCTCAAAGCTCGGGGTGACCTACGAGCAGTACTTC
CASSSKLGVTYEQYF
>TRBV7-2|-|-|TRBJ2-1
TGTGCCAGCTACCCTGGAGGGATCAACTACAATGAGCAGTTCTTC
CASYPGGINYNEQFF
>TRBV7-2|-|-|TRBJ1-5
TGTGCCAGCAGCCCTAGGGCGGTGCCTGGAGGCTATCAGCCCCAGCATTTT
CASSPRAVPGGYQPQHF
>TRBV6-5|-|-|TRBJ1-4
TGTGCCAGCAGTCCCGAACAGGCCGGCAGAAAACTGTTTTTT
CASSPEQAGRKLFF
>TRBV11-2|-|TRBD2|TRBJ2-1
TGTGCCAGCAGTTTAGCGGGAGGGGTTAATGAGCAGTTCTTC
CASSLAGGVNEQFF
>TRBV3-1/TRBV3-2|-|-|TRBJ1-1
TGTGCCAGCAGCTCCCTGACAGGCTGGGGAGCTTTCTTT
CASSSLTGWGAFF
>TRBV24-1|-|-|TRBJ1-2
TGTGCCACCAGTGATTTGCACATGGGCTTCTCTGGCTACACCTTC
CATSDLHMGFSGYTF
>TRBV24-1|-|-|TRBJ1-2
TGTGCCACCAGTGATTTAATATCTGGCTACACCTTC
CATSDLISGYTF
>TRBV2|-|TRBD1|TRBJ1-4
TGTGCCAGCAGCAGACAGGGGAAAAAACTGTTTTTT
CASSRQGKKLFF
>TRBV9|-|-|TRBJ1-3
TGTGCCAGCAACCAGGGAACGGCTGGAAACACCATATATTTT
CASNQGTAGNTIYF
>TRBV6-1|-|-|TRBJ1-2
TGTGCCAGCAGTGAAGCCATGGGTCGGGACTCATTGAACTATGGCTACACCTTC
CASSEAMGRDSLNYGYTF
>TRBV19|-|TRBD1|TRBJ1-4
TGTGCCAGTAGTTCTCGTGGACAGGCCACTGGGAATGAAAAACTGTTTTTT
CASSSRGQATGNEKLFF
>TRBV21-1|-|-|TRBJ1-1
TGTGCCAGCAGCAAATGTGGGGGCGGCACTGAAGCTTTCTTT
CASSKCGGGTEAFF
>TRBV7-9|-|-|TRBJ1-4
TGTGCCAGCAGCTCCTCAGGGGAGATTGGAAAACTGTTTTTT
CASSSSGEIGKLFF
>TRBV4-3|-|-|TRBJ1-5
TGCGCCAGCAGCCAAGACCTGTTGCAGCCCCAGCATTTT
CASSQDLLQPQHF
>TRBV14|-|-|TRBJ1-2
TGTGCCAGCAGCCAAGGTCGCGGGGACTATGGCTACACCTTC
CASSQGRGDYGYTF
>TRBV18|-|TRBD1|TRBJ1-1
TGTGCCAGCTCGGACAGGGAGGACACTGAAGCTTTCTTT
CASSDREDTEAFF
>TRBV5-4|few|TRBD1|TRBJ1-4
TGTGCCAGCAGCCGAAGCCGGACAGGTCGCTCAAATGAAAAACTGTTTTTT
CASSRSRTGRSNEKLFF
>TRBV7-3|-|-|TRBJ2-5
TGTGCCAGCAGCTCCGGGACATCATTTCCAGAGACCCAGTACTTC
CASSSGTSFPETQYF
>TRBV4-3|few|TRBD2|TRBJ2-7
TGCGCCAGCAGCCAGGGCCTACTAGCGGGAGCCTACGAGCAGTACTTC
CASSQGLLAGAYEQYF
>TRBV2|-|-|TRBJ1-4
TGTGCCAGTGAGCGCGATGTCCGGGGGGATAATGAAAAACTGTTTTTT
CASERDVRGDNEKLFF
>TRBV7-9|-|-|TRBJ2-2
TGTGCCAGCAGCTTAATGCGGGACGGGGAGCTGTTTTTT
CASSLMRDGELFF
>TRBV6-6|-|-|TRBJ1-1
TGTGCCAGCGTCGGAGTGAACACTGAAGCTTTCTTT
CASVGVNTEAFF
>TRBV19|-|-|TRBJ1-1
TGTGCCAGTAGTATAGTCAGGGCTGGGAACACTGAAGCTTTCTTT
CASSIVRAGNTEAFF
>TRBV6-2/TRBV6-3|-|TRBD2|TRBJ2-1
TGTGCCAGCAGTTACTCGGCTAGCGGGATAGGTCTGGATGAGCAGTTCTTC
CASSYSASGIGLDEQFF